These 22 T cell receptor beta chains originate from one sample sequenced in a study of control samples from healthy donors and cancer patients (dated by TCRdb to 2018 to 2021). The library was produced with the immunoSEQ multiplex PCR assay. TCRdb re-hosts the immuneACCESS table, in-frame sequences only. Its copies lack some clones; in the studies checked, an unresolved V gene accounts for under half of them, and the cause for the rest is not known. The sample profile shows 120,000 or so clones; 80% to 90% of them were found once. Under 40% of the sample lies in the top ten. The sample comprised blood. The receptors were sampled from a man aged 45-60 years in good health.

The genes are TRBV9 and TRBJ2-3, with 10 bases identical to TRBD2. This CDR3 comprises 15 residues. The junction had 2 bases not matched to a gene; V was cut back by 4 bases and J by 0 bases. Germline-derived CDR1 and CDR2 are SGDLS and YYNGEE. The CDR3 DNA is TGTGCCAGCAGCCCGGGACTAGCGAGCACAGATACGCAGTATTTT. Translating gives CASSPGLASTDTQYF.

The V gene is TRBV19, the J gene TRBJ2-1; tentative D call: TRBD1 (6 bases). The CDR3 covers 14 residues. The V and J ends lost 3 bases and 5 bases respectively, with 11 bases between them. CDR1 is LNHDA, CDR2 SQIVND, per germline (reference sequence). CDR3 nucleotides: TGTGCCAGTAGTATGCAGGGGCGGGACAATGAGCAGTTCTTC. Encoded protein: CASSMQGRDNEQFF.

This chain connects TRBV5-1 to TRBJ2-1; D is ambiguous. The CDR3 runs to 13 residues. CDR1 and CDR2 from the germline V gene are SGHRS and YFSETQ. The V gene lost 4 bases and the J gene lost 5 bases, with 10 bases spanning the gap. CDR3 sequence (DNA): TGCGCCAGCAGCCCGCGGCAGAACAATGAGCAGTTCTTC. Amino acids: CASSPRQNNEQFF.

This sequence joins TRBV6-5 and TRBJ2-7; D uncertain. Per germline, CDR1 MNHEY and CDR2 SVGAGI. There are 14 residues in the CDR3. V was trimmed by 0 bases and J by 2 bases, leaving 8 bases between them. The CDR3: CASSYSAAPYEQYF. Here the CDR3 DNA reads TGTGCCAGCAGTTACTCGGCCGCTCCCTACGAGCAGTACTTC.

The rearrangement links TRBV29-1 to TRBJ1-5; D is unresolved. CDR3 size: 13 residues. CDR1 is SQVTM, CDR2 ANQGSEA, per germline. The V end lost 7 bases, the J end lost 0 bases, and 10 bases lay between the germline ends. This CDR3 reads CSAQAYSNQPQHF. Written as DNA, the CDR3 is TGCAGCGCCCAGGCTTATAGCAATCAGCCCCAGCATTTT.

J is TRBJ1-2 and V is TRBV5-4; D remains unclear. Trimming took 0 bases from V and 5 from J, leaving 11 bases between them. The germline V gene encodes CDR1 SGHNT and CDR2 YYREEE (reference sequence). CDR3 length: 14 residues. CDR3 protein: CASSLDTEVYGYTF. CDR3 nucleotides: TGTGCCAGCAGCTTGGACACGGAGGTTTATGGCTACACCTTC.

The genes are TRBV11-2 and TRBJ2-2; TRBD1 aligns across 7 bases. The germline V gene has CDR1 SGHAT and CDR2 FQNNGV. Trimming removed 4 bases from V and 1 base from J; junction bases left unmatched: 9. There are 17 residues in the CDR3. The CDR3 DNA sequence: TGTGCCAGCAGCTCACCTCGACAGGGTTGGAACACCGGGGAGCTGTTTTTT. Translating gives CASSSPRQGWNTGELFF. Complete variable domain (other parts from reference TRBV11-2 and TRBJ2-2): EAGVAQSPRYKIIEKRQSVAFWCNPISGHATLYWYQQILGQGPKLLIQFQNNGVVDDSQLPKDRFSAERLKGVDSTLKIQPAKLEDSAVYLCASSSPRQGWNTGELFFGEGSRLTVL.

J is TRBJ1-1 and V is TRBV4-1; weak D call: TRBD1 (6 bases). V lost 3 bases and J lost 1, with 12 bases in between. Germline V CDR1 and CDR2: MGHRA, YSYEKL. CDR3 length: 15 residues. The CDR3 loop is CASSHSSGENTEAFF. The CDR3 nucleotides read TGCGCCAGCAGCCATTCCTCAGGGGAGAACACTGAAGCTTTCTTT.

The V and J genes are TRBV3-1 (or the pseudogene TRBV3-2) and TRBJ1-5; 7 bases agree with TRBD1. With 4 bases clipped from V and 7 bases from J, the junction kept 4 bases outside the gene matches. The germline CDR1 and CDR2 sequences are LGHDT and YNNKEL (reference sequence). The CDR3 contains 13 residues. The CDR3 nucleotides are TGTGCCAGCAGCCCGGGGACAGTCCAGCCCCAGCATTTT. This translates into CASSPGTVQPQHF.

The gene calls are TRBV19 and TRBJ1-1; D gene ambiguous. The CDR3 runs 17 residues. V was shortened by 1 base and J by 5 bases, with 20 bases between the two germline ends. Per germline, CDR1 LNHDA and CDR2 SQIVND (reference sequence). Here the CDR3 reads CASSIARAGWIETEAFF. In DNA form, the CDR3 reads TGTGCCAGTAGTATAGCTAGGGCAGGATGGATCGAAACTGAAGCTTTCTTT.

About this clone: Other nucleotide sequences in the sample specify the same CDR3. The chain has TRBV11-2 and TRBJ1-4, with TRBD1 identical over 11 bases. The ends lost 3 bases at V and 7 bases at J; junction bases unmatched: 1. Germline CDR1 and CDR2: SGHAT and FQNNGV. The CDR3 is made up of 14 amino acids. For the CDR3, the DNA is TGTGCCAGCAGCTTTGGACAGGGGGCTGAAAAACTGTTTTTT. Translated, it gives CASSFGQGAEKLFF.

The V gene is TRBV7-8, the J gene TRBJ1-1; 8 bases fit TRBD1. Germline CDR1 is SGHVS and CDR2 is FQNEAQ. The CDR3 contains 16 residues. V was pared by 1 base and J by 2 bases, with 6 bases of the junction left unmatched. As DNA, the CDR3 is TGTGCCAGCAGCTTAGGGGCAGGGGGCTTAAACACTGAAGCTTTCTTT. Protein product: CASSLGAGGLNTEAFF.

This sequence joins TRBV6-2 or TRBV6-3 and TRBJ1-5; 10 bases fit TRBD1. The CDR3 sequence is 17 residues long. CDR1 is MNHEY and CDR2 is SVGEGT in the germline V gene. V was pared by 0 bases and J by 2 bases, with 4 bases of the junction left unmatched. Here the CDR3 reads CASSYSVGTGGNQPQHF. CDR3 DNA sequence: TGTGCCAGCAGTTACTCAGTCGGGACAGGGGGCAATCAGCCCCAGCATTTT.

This chain links TRBV30 with TRBJ2-7; possibly TRBD2 for D (6 bases). The ends were cut back, 5 bases at V and 0 bases at J, with 8 bases in the middle. The CDR3 extends over 12 amino acids. CDR1 is GTSNPN and CDR2 is SVGIG in the germline V gene (reference sequence). The CDR3 sequence is CAWRGVSYEQYF. DNA for the CDR3: TGTGCCTGGCGCGGGGTCTCCTACGAGCAGTACTTC.

The chain recombines TRBV3-1 (or the pseudogene TRBV3-2) with TRBJ1-6; D unclear. From germline, CDR1 is LGHDT and CDR2 YNNKEL (reference sequence). V lost 1 base and J lost 8, with 3 bases in between. This CDR3 is built from 12 residues. The CDR3 region is CASSQVDSPLHF. The CDR3 DNA sequence: TGTGCCAGCAGCCAAGTTGATTCACCCCTCCACTTT.

V and J are TRBV5-4 and TRBJ2-3, with D unclear. Deletions cut 0 bases from V and 0 bases from J, with 8 bases between. CDR3 length: 15 amino acids. Germline CDR1 reads SGHNT; CDR2 reads YYREEE (reference sequence). In DNA, the CDR3 is TGTGCCAGCAGCTTGGCGCAGGCGAGCACAGATACGCAGTATTTT. It is translated as CASSLAQASTDTQYF.

The chain recombines TRBV12-2 with TRBJ1-2; the table gives TRBD1 as D, unverified against the DNA. TRBV12-2 is a documented pseudogene. This CDR3 contains 15 residues. The CDR3 DNA is TGTGCAAGTCGCTTAGTCCGAGACAGGCCCTATGGCTACACCTTC. Residues: CASRLVRDRPYGYTF.

In its sample, this clone was seen once. CDR3 sequence: CASSETWRTEAFF. CDR3 sequence (DNA): TGTGCCAGCAGTGAAACGTGGCGAACTGAAGCTTTCTTT. V usage is TRBV2 and J usage is TRBJ1-1; D is unclear. CDR1 SNHLY and CDR2 FYNNEI come from the germline V gene. The CDR3 has 13 residues. V lost 2 bases to trimming and J lost 5 bases, with 9 bases between them. The complete variable domain, with remaining parts taken from reference TRBV2 and TRBJ1-1, reads EPEVTQTPSHQVTQMGQEVILRCVPISNHLYFYWYRQILGQKVEFLVSFYNNEISEKSEIFDDQFSVERPDGSNFTLKIRSTKLEDSAMYFCASSETWRTEAFFGQGTRLTVV.

V gene TRBV6-1 combines with J gene TRBJ2-7; D is perhaps TRBD1 (5 bases). CDR1 MNHNS and CDR2 SASEGT come from the germline V gene. V lost 3 bases and J lost 0, with 12 bases in between. This CDR3 is built from 15 residues. The CDR3 DNA follows: TGTGCCAGCAGTGATGGGGCCGCTAGCTCCTACGAGCAGTACTTC. Its translation: CASSDGAASSYEQYF.

J is TRBJ1-4 and V is TRBV27; no firm D call. V was pared by 8 bases and J by 4 bases, with 14 bases between. Germline V CDR1 and CDR2: MNHEY, SMNVEV (reference sequence). CDR3 length equals 14 residues. The CDR3 bases are TGTGCCAGCGGCAGGCCAGCCCTTAATGAAAAACTGTTTTTT. It is translated as CASGRPALNEKLFF.

The gene calls are TRBV6-5 and TRBJ1-1, with TRBD1 identical over 7 bases. This CDR3 contains 15 residues. The J segment lost 0 bases and the V segment lost 5 bases, leaving 6 bases of the junction unmatched. The V gene's germline CDR1 is MNHEY and CDR2 SVGAGI. The CDR3 region is CASSPSDRMNTEAFF. CDR3 DNA: TGTGCCAGCAGTCCCTCGGACAGGATGAACACTGAAGCTTTCTTT.

This clone occurred once. The chain joins TRBV6-1 to TRBJ1-1, with a weak D call TRBD1 (5 bases). Germline assignment: CDR1 MNHNS and CDR2 SASEGT. V was pared by 1 base and J by 6 bases, with 15 bases between. The CDR3 extends over 15 amino acids. The CDR3 bases are TGTGCCAGCAGTGAAGTTCCAGGGAAGGTCTCTGAAGCTTTCTTT. It codes for CASSEVPGKVSEAFF.